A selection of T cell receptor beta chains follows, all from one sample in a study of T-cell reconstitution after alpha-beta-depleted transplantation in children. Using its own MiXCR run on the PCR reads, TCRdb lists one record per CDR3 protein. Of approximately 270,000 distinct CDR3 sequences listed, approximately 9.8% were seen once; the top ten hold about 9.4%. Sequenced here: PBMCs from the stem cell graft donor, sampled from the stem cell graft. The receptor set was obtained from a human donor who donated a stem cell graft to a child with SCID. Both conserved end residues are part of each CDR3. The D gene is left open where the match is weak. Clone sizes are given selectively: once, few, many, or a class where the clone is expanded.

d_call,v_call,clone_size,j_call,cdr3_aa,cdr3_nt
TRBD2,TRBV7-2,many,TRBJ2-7,CASSTSFWTSGTYEQYF,TGTGCCAGCAGCACTTCGTTCTGGACTAGCGGGACCTACGAGCAGTACTTC
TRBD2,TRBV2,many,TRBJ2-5,CASRGGGLAGIQETQYF,TGTGCCAGCCGAGGGGGGGGACTAGCGGGGATACAAGAGACCCAGTACTTC
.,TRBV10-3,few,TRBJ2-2,CAISVPGELFF,TGTGCCATCAGCGTCCCCGGGGAGCTGTTTTTT
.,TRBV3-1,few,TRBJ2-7,CASSPGGGTLYEQYF,TGTGCCAGCAGCCCCGGTGGAGGCACACTCTACGAGCAGTACTTC
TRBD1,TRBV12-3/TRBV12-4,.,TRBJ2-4,CASSLLAGQGQYF,TGTGCCAGCAGTTTATTGGCGGGACAGGGTCAGTACTTC
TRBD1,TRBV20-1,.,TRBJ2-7,CSAKAGTGDFYEQYF,TGCAGTGCAAAAGCCGGGACAGGGGATTTCTACGAGCAGTACTTC
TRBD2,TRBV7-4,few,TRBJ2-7,CASSFPGGNEQYF,TGTGCCAGCAGCTTCCCGGGGGGGAACGAGCAGTACTTC
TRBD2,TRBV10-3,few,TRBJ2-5,CAISDELAGQETQYF,TGTGCCATCAGTGATGAGCTAGCGGGGCAAGAGACCCAGTACTTC
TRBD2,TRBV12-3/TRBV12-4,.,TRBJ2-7,CASSLAASGTYEQYF,TGTGCCAGCAGTTTAGCGGCTAGCGGTACCTACGAGCAGTACTTC
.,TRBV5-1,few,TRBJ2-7,CASSLLAAQDLYEQYF,TGCGCCAGCAGCTTGTTGGCGGCGCAGGATCTCTACGAGCAGTACTTC